This entry features one T cell receptor (beta chain) sequence. What it recognizes is unknown. The sample contains more than one DNA sequence encoding this CDR3. These data are taken from a study of shared clonotypes between healthy human individuals. For the study at large: A donor's plate count was three for CD4 naive and three for CD4 memory; CD8 naive had two and CD8 memory one.

General study points: Rarefaction demonstrated incomplete sorted-subset sequencing despite large depth. Generation probabilities of non-shared clonotypes were lower (relative to those shared by all four donors).

The study ran the assay at deep level. Repertoires were generated with immunoSEQ multiplex PCR, while TCRdb's copy carries only in-frame clones and drops some. Among some 790,000 clones listed, 72% were seen once. The CDR3 spans 14 residues. Trimming cost V 3 bases and J 2 bases, with 7 bases left between them. Per germline, CDR1 LNHDA and CDR2 SQIVND (reference sequence). The sequencing sample was made of memory CD4+ T cells sorted from blood. The subset is: CD45RA-negative fraction. The chain carries TRBV19 and TRBJ2-2; possible D gene TRBD1, 5 bases. The clonotype was recovered from a woman aged 25 to 39 in good health. Here the CDR3 DNA reads TGTGCCAGTAGTATTCAGGGAAACACCGGGGAGCTGTTTTTT. Amino acid sequence: CASSIQGNTGELFF.